The source of this T cell receptor beta chain is a study of blood T cell repertoires in COVID-19 (dated by TCRdb to about 2020). Context from the whole study: For ImmuneRACE Cohort 3, a participant was defined as recovered based on two consecutive negative NP/OP PCR tests, clearance by a healthcare professional, or resolution of symptoms. Where available, HLA class I and class II types were obtained from metadata supplied by the sample provider rather than from assay-based typing. Deeply sampled blood TCRbeta repertoires from subjects exposed to, actively infected with, or recovered from COVID-19 were included in the dataset. The sample metadata nearly always contained a de-identified subject ID, COVID-19 status, age in years and sex. The collaborator samples originated in the United States, Italy and Spain and spanned the acute and convalescent phases of COVID-19. Samples came from the ongoing ImmuneRACE study (first 160 participants) plus 1,254 subjects from 6 global collaborators. The repertoires were released in a freely available public database intended as a resource for research on the immune response to SARS-CoV-2. The prospective study material was composed of cDNA or gDNA derived from T cells, B-cell-depleted T cells, or PBMCs.

Regarding this clone: Its antigen remains undetermined. No per-base quality is available; no much larger clone lies one base away.

General study outcomes and caveats: How much clinical and demographic metadata was included differed by source and by participant, and the metadata was provided uncurated.

Participants in the prospective study were enrolled through a virtual design, were aged roughly 18 to 90 years, and lived in approximately 24 United States geographic areas. In the prospective study, cohorts were assigned on the basis of participant-reported clinical history obtained from a screening survey and a study questionnaire. In the prospective study, whole blood, serum and a nasopharyngeal or oropharyngeal swab were collected from each participant by mobile phlebotomists. Prospective study participants could optionally give additional blood draws and questionnaires over a roughly 2-month period. Before DNA extraction, blood samples from the prospective study were shipped at room temperature or frozen. The CDR3 has 14 amino acids, counting the end cysteine and phenylalanine. Only the CDR3 DNA stays, 42 bases, in frame from base 1. V drops 2 bases and J drops 1 base, leaving 9 bases in between. The germline V gene gives CDR1 as SGHRS and CDR2 as YFSETQ.

TCRbeta CDR3 regions were amplified from genomic DNA using the immunoSEQ Assay, a bias-controlled multiplex PCR. In the source study's methods: The number of nucleated cells in each sample was estimated from the amplification of reference gene primers within the assay. To quantify the absolute abundance of each unique TCRbeta CDR3 rearrangement, sequence reads were collapsed and filtered. For each sample, productive Simpson clonality was calculated as the square root of Simpson's diversity index over productive rearrangements. This is the immuneACCESS table as TCRdb keeps it, with only in-frame sequences that have V and J called. A part of the clones is gone; compared with another copy, unresolved V genes explain less than half, and the rest is unexplained. The V and J calls and clone size were taken over from that table, and D and trimming were inferred from the DNA. This sample holds 150,000 to 200,000 clones; roughly 86% were observed only once. The top ten clones comprise just under 25% of the sample.

Sequences were obtained from PBMCs or T cells enriched from blood (not recorded which). Recombination linked TRBV5-1 to TRBJ1-1, with TRBD1 tentatively as D gene (5 bases match). The TCR originated in a woman in her thirties or forties in a cohort exposed to, infected with or recovered from COVID-19 (not recorded which). The DNA reads as follows: TGCGCCAGCAGCTTACCTGACAGGAACACTGAAGCTTTCTTT. Its coded protein is CASSLPDRNTEAFF. The full variable domain, completed from the reference TRBV5-1 and TRBJ1-1 proteins outside the CDR3, reads KAGVTQTPRYLIKTRGQQVTLSCSPISGHRSVSWYQQTPGQGLQFLFEYFSETQRNKGNFPGRFSGRQFSNSRSEMNVSTLELGDSALYLCASSLPDRNTEAFFGQGTRLTVV.